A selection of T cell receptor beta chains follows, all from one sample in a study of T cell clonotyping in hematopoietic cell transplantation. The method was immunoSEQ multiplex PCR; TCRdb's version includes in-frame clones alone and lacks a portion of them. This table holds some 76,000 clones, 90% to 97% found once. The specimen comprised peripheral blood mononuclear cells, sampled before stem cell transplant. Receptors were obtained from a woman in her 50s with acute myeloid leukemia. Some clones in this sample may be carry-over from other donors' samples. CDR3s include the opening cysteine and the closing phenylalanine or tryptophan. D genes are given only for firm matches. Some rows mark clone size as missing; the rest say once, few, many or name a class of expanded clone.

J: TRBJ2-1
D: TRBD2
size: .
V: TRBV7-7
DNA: TGTGCTAGCAGCTTAGACGGGGGACTAGTAGCGGGGTACAATGAGCAGTTCTTC
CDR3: CASSLDGGLVAGYNEQFF

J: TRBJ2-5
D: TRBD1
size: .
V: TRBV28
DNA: TGTGCCGGCAACAATCTTCGGGACAGGGGGTTAGAGACCCAGTACTTC
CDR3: CAGNNLRDRGLETQYF

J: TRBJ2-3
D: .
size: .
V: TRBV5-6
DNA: TGTGCCAGCAGCTTTCTGGGCGGCACAGATACGCAGTATTTT
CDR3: CASSFLGGTDTQYF

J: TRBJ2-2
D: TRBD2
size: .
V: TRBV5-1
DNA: TGCGCCAGCAGCTTGGCCCGGGAGGGGTTAAGCACCGGGGAGCTGTTTTTT
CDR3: CASSLAREGLSTGELFF

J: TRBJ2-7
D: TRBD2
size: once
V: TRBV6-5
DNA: TGTGCCAGCAGTGGGGGATCGAGCGGGGCCGAGCAGTACTTC
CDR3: CASSGGSSGAEQYF

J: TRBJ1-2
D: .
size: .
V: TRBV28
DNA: TGTGCCAGCAGTTTAACGGAACCGGGGCTTAACTATGGCTACACCTTC
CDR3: CASSLTEPGLNYGYTF

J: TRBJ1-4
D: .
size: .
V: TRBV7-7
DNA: TGTGCTAGCAGCTTAGCCGGGGGCGCCGGTGAAAAACTGTTTTTT
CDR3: CASSLAGGAGEKLFF

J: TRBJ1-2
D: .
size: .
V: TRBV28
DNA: TGTGCCAGCAGTTTGAGGGGGGCCTATGGCTACACCTTC
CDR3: CASSLRGAYGYTF

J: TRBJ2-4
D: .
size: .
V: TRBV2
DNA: TGTGCCAGCAGGGCTGAACAGGGTCGGCAAAACATTCAGTACTTC
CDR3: CASRAEQGRQNIQYF

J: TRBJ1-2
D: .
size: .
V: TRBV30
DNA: TGTGCCTGGAGTGCAACCTTCACGGGGTCTCCTGCGTATGGCTACACCTTC
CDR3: CAWSATFTGSPAYGYTF

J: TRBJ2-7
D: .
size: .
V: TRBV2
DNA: TGTGCCAGCAGTGGAATATCCGAATACGAGCAGTACTTC
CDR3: CASSGISEYEQYF

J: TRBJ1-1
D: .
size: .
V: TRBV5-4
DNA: TGTGCCAGCAGAAATCCCGGGACAAGGAACACTGAAGCTTTCTTT
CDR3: CASRNPGTRNTEAFF

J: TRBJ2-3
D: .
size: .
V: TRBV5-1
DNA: TGCGCCAGCAGCCCCCCGAGCGGACGACTAGGGGATACGCAGTATTTT
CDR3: CASSPPSGRLGDTQYF

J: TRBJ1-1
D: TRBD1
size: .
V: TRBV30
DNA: TGTGCCTGGGACAGGGGAATCACTGAAGCTTTCTTT
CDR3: CAWDRGITEAFF

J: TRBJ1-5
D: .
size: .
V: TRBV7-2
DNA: TGTGCCAGCAGCCCAAGCAATCAGCCCCAGCATTTT
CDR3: CASSPSNQPQHF

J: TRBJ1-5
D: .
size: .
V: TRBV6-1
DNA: TGTGCCAGCAGTGAAGTTGGAGGGTTTCGCAATCAGCCCCAGCATTTT
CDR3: CASSEVGGFRNQPQHF

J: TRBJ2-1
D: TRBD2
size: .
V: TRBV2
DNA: TGTGCCAGCAGAGTAAGACTAGCGGGTTCCTTGGATGAGCAGTTCTTC
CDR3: CASRVRLAGSLDEQFF

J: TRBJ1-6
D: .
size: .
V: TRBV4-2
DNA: TGTGCCAGCAGCCCACAGGGCTATAATTCACCCCTCCACTTT
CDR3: CASSPQGYNSPLHF

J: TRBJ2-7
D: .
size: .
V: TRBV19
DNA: TGTGCCAGCGGCGCCGGGACCTCCTACGAGCAGTACTTC
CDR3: CASGAGTSYEQYF

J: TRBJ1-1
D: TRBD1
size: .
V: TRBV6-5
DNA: TGTGCCAGCACCCTTCAGGGGGGGGGTAACACTGAAGCTTTCTTT
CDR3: CASTLQGGGNTEAFF

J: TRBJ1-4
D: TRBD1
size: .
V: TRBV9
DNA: TGTGCCAGCAGCCGATCAGGGGGTAGGGAAAAACTGTTTTTT
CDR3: CASSRSGGREKLFF

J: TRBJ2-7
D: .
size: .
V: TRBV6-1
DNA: TGTGCCAGCAGTGAAGAGGACTGGGCCTACGAGCAGTACTTC
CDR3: CASSEEDWAYEQYF